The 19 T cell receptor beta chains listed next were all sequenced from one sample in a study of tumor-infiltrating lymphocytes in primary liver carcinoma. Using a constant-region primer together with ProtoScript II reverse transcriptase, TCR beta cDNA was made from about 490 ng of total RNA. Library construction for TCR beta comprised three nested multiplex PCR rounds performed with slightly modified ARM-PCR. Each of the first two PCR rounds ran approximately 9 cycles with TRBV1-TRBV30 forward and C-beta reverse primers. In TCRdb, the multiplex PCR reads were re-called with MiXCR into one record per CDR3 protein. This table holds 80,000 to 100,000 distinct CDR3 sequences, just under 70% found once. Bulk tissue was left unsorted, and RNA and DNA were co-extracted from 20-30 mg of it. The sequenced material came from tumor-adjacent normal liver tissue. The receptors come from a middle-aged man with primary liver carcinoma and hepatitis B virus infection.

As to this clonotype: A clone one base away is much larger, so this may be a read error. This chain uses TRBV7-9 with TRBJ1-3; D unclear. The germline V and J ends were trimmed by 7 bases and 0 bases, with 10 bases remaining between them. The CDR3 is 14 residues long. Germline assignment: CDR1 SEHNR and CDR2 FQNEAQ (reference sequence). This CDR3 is CASNLGSSGNTIYF. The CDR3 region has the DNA TGTGCCAGCAACTTGGGGAGCTCTGGAAACACCATATATTTT.

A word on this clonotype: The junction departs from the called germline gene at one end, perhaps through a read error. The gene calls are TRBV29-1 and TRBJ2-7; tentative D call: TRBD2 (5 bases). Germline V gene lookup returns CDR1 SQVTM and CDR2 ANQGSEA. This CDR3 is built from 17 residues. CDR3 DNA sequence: TGCGGCGTTGATGACGACCAAGCGGCCTCGAGCACCTACGAGCAGTACTTC. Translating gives CGVDDDQAASSTYEQYF.

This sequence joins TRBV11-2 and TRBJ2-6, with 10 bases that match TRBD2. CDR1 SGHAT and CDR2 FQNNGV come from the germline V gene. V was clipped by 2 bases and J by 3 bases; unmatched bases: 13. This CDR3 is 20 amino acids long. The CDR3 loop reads CASSLNLVAGGLFGANVLTF. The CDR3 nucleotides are TGTGCCAGCAGCTTAAATTTGGTAGCGGGAGGCCTCTTTGGGGCCAACGTCCTGACTTTC.

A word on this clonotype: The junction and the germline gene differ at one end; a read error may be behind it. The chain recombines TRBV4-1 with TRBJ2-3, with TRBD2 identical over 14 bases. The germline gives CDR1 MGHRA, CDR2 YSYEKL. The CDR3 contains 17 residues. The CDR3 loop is CASSHAGTSGSPDMQYF. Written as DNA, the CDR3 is TGCGCCAGCAGCCACGCCGGGACTAGCGGGAGCCCAGATATGCAGTATTTT.

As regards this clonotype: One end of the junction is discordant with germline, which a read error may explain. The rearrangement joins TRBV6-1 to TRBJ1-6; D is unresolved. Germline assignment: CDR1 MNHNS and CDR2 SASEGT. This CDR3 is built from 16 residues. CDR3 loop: CACSEMVTSYNSPIHF. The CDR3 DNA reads TGTGCCTGCAGTGAAATGGTCACCTCCTATAATTCACCCATCCACTTT.

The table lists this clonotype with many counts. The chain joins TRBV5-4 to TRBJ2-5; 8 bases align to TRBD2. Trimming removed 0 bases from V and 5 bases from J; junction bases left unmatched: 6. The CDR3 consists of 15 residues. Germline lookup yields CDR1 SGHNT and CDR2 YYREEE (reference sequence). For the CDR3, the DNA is TGTGCCAGCAGCTTGGAGGGACTAGGGAGTGAGACCCAGTACTTC. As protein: CASSLEGLGSETQYF.

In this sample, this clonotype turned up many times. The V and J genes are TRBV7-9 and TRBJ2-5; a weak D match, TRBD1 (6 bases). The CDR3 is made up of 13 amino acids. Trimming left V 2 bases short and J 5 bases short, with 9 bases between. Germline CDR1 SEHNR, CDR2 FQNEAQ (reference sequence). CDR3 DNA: TGTGCCAGCAGCTTAAACCAGGGGGAGACCCAGTACTTC. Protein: CASSLNQGETQYF.

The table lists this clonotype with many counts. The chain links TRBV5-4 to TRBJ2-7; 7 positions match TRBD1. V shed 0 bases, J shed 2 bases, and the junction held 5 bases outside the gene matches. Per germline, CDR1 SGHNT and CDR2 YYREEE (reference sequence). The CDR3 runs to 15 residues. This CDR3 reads CASSLGRGLAYEQYF. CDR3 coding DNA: TGTGCCAGCAGCTTGGGCAGGGGGTTAGCCTACGAGCAGTACTTC.

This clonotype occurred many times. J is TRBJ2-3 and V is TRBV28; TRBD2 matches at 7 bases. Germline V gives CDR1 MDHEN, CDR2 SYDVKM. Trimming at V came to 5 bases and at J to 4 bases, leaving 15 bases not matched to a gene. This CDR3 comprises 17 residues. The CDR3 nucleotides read TGTGCCAGCAGTGGGAGTTCGCGAGCGGGAAGGTCAGATACGCAGTATTTT. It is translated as CASSGSSRAGRSDTQYF.

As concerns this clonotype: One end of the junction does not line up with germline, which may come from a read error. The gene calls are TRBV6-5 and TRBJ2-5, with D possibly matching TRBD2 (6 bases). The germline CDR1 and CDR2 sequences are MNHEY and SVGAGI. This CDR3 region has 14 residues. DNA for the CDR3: TGTGCCAGCAGTCCCCGACTAGTGGGAGAGACCCAATACTTC. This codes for CASSPRLVGETQYF.

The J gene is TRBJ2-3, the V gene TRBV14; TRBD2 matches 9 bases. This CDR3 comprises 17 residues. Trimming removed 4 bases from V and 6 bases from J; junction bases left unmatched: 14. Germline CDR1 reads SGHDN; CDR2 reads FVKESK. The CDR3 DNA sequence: TGTGCCAGCAGCCCAGATGTAGCGGGAGTGAGTGCGGATACGCAGTATTTT. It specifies CASSPDVAGVSADTQYF.

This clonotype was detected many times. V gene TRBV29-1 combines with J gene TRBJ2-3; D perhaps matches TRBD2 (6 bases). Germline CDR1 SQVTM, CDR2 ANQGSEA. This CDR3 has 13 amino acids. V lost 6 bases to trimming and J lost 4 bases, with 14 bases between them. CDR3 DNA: TGCAGCGTGAAGGGAGGCGGCCCAGATACGCAGTATTTT. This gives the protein CSVKGGGPDTQYF.

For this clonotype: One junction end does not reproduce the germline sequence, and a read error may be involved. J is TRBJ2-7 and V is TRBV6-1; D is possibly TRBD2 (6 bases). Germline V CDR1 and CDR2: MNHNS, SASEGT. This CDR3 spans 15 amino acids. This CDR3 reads CASSEESGGGYEHYF. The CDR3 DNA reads TGTGCCAGCAGTGAAGAGAGCGGCGGAGGGTACGAGCACTACTTC.

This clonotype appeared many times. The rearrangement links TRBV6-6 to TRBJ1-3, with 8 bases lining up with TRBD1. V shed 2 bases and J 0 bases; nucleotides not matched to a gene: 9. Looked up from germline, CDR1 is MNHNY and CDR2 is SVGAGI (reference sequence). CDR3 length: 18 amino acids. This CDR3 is CASSYHLDRASSGNTIYF. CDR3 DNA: TGTGCCAGCAGTTACCACCTGGACAGGGCGAGCTCTGGAAACACCATATATTTT.

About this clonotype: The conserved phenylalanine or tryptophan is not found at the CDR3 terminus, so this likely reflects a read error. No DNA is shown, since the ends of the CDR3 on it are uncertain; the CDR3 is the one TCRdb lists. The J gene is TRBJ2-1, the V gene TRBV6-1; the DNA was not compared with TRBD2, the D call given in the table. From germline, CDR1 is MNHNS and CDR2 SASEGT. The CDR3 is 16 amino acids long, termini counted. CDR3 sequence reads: CASSEAETSGSTELFL.

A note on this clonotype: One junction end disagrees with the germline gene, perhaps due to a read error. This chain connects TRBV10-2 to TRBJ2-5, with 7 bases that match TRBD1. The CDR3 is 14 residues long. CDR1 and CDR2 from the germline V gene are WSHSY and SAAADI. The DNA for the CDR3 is TGCGCCAACAGTCCCGGGACAGTACAAGAGACCCAGTACTTC. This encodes CANSPGTVQETQYF.

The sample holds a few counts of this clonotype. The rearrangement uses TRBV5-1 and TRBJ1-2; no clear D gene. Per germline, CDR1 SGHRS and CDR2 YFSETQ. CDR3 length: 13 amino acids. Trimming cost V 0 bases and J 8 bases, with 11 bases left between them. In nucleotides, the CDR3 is TGCGCCAGCAGCTTGGGGCAGGCGATGGGCTACACCTTC. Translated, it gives CASSLGQAMGYTF.

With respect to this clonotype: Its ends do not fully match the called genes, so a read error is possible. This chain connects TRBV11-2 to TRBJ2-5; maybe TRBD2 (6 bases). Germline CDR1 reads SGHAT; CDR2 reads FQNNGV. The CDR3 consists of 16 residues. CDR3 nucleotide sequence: TGTGCCAGCAGCCTTTCCCCCGGTAGCGGACAAGAGGCCCAGTACTTC. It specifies CASSLSPGSGQEAQYF. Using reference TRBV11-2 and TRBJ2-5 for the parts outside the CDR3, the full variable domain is EAGVAQSPRYKIIEKRQSVAFWCNPISGHATLYWYQQILGQGPKLLIQFQNNGVVDDSQLPKDRFSAERLKGVDSTLKIQPAKLEDSAVYLCASSLSPGSGQEAQYFGPGTRLLVL.

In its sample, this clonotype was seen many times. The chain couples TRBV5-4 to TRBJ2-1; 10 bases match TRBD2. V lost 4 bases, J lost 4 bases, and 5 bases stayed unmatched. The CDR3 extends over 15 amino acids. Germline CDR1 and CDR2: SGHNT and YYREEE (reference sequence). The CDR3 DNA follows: TGTGCCAGCAGCCCAACTAGCGGGGTTTACAATGAGCAGTTCTTC. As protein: CASSPTSGVYNEQFF.